The source of this TCR beta chain is a study of T cell repertoires in cytomegalovirus infection. Overall study: CMV infection plus the matching HLA type was flagged by public TCR beta signatures. Whole-study findings and limits: The study identified carriers of CMV plus the relevant HLA from cumulative public TCR beta family frequency.

TCRdb re-derived calls from the reads in MiXCR, one entry per CDR3 protein. The table lists about 190,000 distinct CDR3 sequences, 28% of them singletons. This clonotype has more than one count but fewer than ten. What it binds is unknown. This CDR3 comprises 14 residues. Trimming stripped 4 bases from V and 3 bases from J, with 13 bases between. Germline CDR1 is SNHLY and CDR2 is FYNNEI. Specimen: PBMCs. The sequence derives from a human donor in good health (CMV status not recorded). Some clones in this sample may be carry-over from other donors' samples. The V and J genes are TRBV2 and TRBJ2-7; D remains unclear. The CDR3: CASSGRSQVYEQYF. CDR3 bases: TGTGCCAGCAGTGGTAGAAGTCAGGTCTACGAGCAGTACTTC. Using reference TRBV2 and TRBJ2-7 for the parts outside the CDR3, the full variable domain is EPEVTQTPSHQVTQMGQEVILRCVPISNHLYFYWYRQILGQKVEFLVSFYNNEISEKSEIFDDQFSVERPDGSNFTLKIRSTKLEDSAMYFCASSGRSQVYEQYFGPGTRLTVT.